These 26 T cell receptor beta chains came from one sample sequenced in a study of cytomegalovirus exposure and HLA in healthy donors. With 60 Vbeta and 13 Jbeta primers, the PCR was carried out. TCRdb keeps only in-frame clones here, not all; method: immunoSEQ multiplex PCR. The sample includes roughly 100,000 clones, around 10% of them seen just once. The sample comprised PBMCs. These receptors were taken from a man aged 40-49 years in good health and CMV-seropositive.

The rearrangement uses TRBV7-6 and TRBJ2-1, with D perhaps TRBD1 (7 bases). The V end lost 0 bases, the J end lost 6 bases, and 15 bases lay between the germline ends. CDR1 and CDR2 (germline): SGHVS, FNYEAQ. The CDR3 contains 16 residues. Written as DNA, the CDR3 is TGTGCCAGCAGCTTAGCGGGGGGACAGCTAGTCAATGAGCAGTTCTTC. It translates to CASSLAGGQLVNEQFF.

The genes are TRBV15 and TRBJ2-5, with a tentative D call TRBD1 (5 bases). Trimming pared 8 bases from V and 5 bases from J, leaving 12 bases between. This CDR3 spans 12 amino acids. Per germline, CDR1 LNHNV and CDR2 YYDKDF (reference sequence). CDR3 coding DNA: TGTGCCACCTCAGCAGGGCGCGAGACCCAGTACTTC. This encodes CATSAGRETQYF.

The chain couples TRBV9 to TRBJ1-1, with D perhaps TRBD1 (6 bases). V was trimmed by 3 bases and J by 0 bases, leaving 15 bases between them. The CDR3 totals 16 residues. Germline lookup yields CDR1 SGDLS and CDR2 YYNGEE. The chain's CDR3 is CASSAPGSGVNTEAFF. The CDR3 nucleotides are TGTGCCAGCAGCGCTCCCGGGTCAGGGGTGAACACTGAAGCTTTCTTT.

V is TRBV9 and J is TRBJ2-5; tentatively, D is TRBD1 (5 bases). CDR3 length: 13 amino acids. Trimming stripped 1 base from V and 5 bases from J, with 9 bases between. CDR1 and CDR2 from the germline V gene are SGDLS and YYNGEE. The CDR3 here is CASSVTPGETQYF. CDR3 nucleotide sequence: TGTGCCAGCAGCGTAACCCCAGGGGAGACCCAGTACTTC.

The chain employs TRBV7-9 and TRBJ2-1; TRBD1 might be the D (5 bases). Trimming took off 1 base at V and 10 bases at J, with 17 bases between the two ends. Germline values: CDR1 SEHNR, CDR2 FQNEAQ (reference sequence). This CDR3 is 15 amino acids long. For the CDR3, the DNA is TGTGCCAGCAGCTTAGGACCTAATCTCCACAGGGAGCAGTTCTTC. Its protein product is CASSLGPNLHREQFF. Variable domain in full (rest from reference TRBV7-9 and TRBJ2-1): DTGVSQNPRHKITKRGQNVTFRCDPISEHNRLYWYRQTLGQGPEFLTYFQNEAQLEKSRLLSDRFSAERPKGSFSTLEIQRTEQGDSAMYLCASSLGPNLHREQFFGPGTRLTVL.

The chain couples TRBV6-5 to TRBJ2-7, with 7 positions matching TRBD1. The CDR3 has 11 amino acids. The junction had 1 base not matched to a gene; V was cut back by 5 bases and J by 6 bases. CDR1 is MNHEY and CDR2 is SVGAGI in the germline V gene. The CDR3, as DNA: TGTGCCAGCAGTGCAGGGGGCGAGCAGTACTTC. Translation gives CASSAGGEQYF.

The genes are TRBV30 and TRBJ1-6; D remains unclear. The ends were cut back, 4 bases at V and 8 bases at J, with 15 bases in the middle. Per the germline V gene, CDR1 is GTSNPN and CDR2 is SVGIG (reference sequence). There are 14 residues in the CDR3. The CDR3 here is CAWTGSGVHSPLHF. The CDR3 DNA is TGTGCCTGGACGGGGAGTGGGGTACATTCACCCCTCCACTTT.

The rearrangement uses TRBV27 and TRBJ2-5; TRBD2 agrees at 9 bases. V gave up 4 bases and J gave up 4 bases; unmatched junction bases: 13. The CDR3 length is 17 residues. CDR1 MNHEY and CDR2 SMNVEV come from the germline V gene (reference sequence). The CDR3 nucleotides are TGTGCCAGCAGTTCCACCCGTTTGGCGGGAGGGGGAGAGACCCAGTACTTC. Translated: CASSSTRLAGGGETQYF.

CDR3 in amino acids: CASSSSVRGQYNEQFF. The CDR3 region has the DNA TGTGCCAGCAGCTCGTCTGTGCGGGGGCAGTACAATGAGCAGTTCTTC. The chain combines TRBV7-9 with TRBJ2-1, with a weak D call TRBD2 (7 bases). Trimming removed 4 bases at V and 4 bases at J, with 17 bases between. The CDR3 is made up of 16 amino acids. Germline CDR1 reads SEHNR; CDR2 reads FQNEAQ (reference sequence).

The sample holds a few counts of this clone. CDR3 in amino acids: CASSDQGFYSGNTIYF. CDR3 DNA sequence: TGTGCCAGCAGTGACCAGGGGTTTTACTCTGGAAACACCATATATTTT. The chain joins TRBV6-1 to TRBJ1-3; D might be TRBD1 (6 bases). V gave up 3 bases and J gave up 0 bases, with 12 bases separating them. The CDR3 has 16 amino acids. Germline loops: CDR1 MNHNS, CDR2 SASEGT.

The sample holds a few counts of this clone. J is TRBJ2-3 and V is TRBV9; the D is unclear. CDR3 length equals 15 residues. Trimming left V 0 bases short and J 0 bases short, with 8 bases between. Germline CDR1 SGDLS, CDR2 YYNGEE. The CDR3: CASSVVAASTDTQYF. The CDR3 region has the DNA TGTGCCAGCAGCGTAGTGGCGGCAAGCACAGATACGCAGTATTTT.

This clone has more than one count but fewer than ten. The CDR3 is CASHSPGQGLYSNQPQHF. CDR3 DNA: TGTGCCAGCCATTCCCCGGGACAGGGCTTATATAGCAATCAGCCCCAGCATTTT. The J gene is TRBJ1-5, the V gene TRBV28; 9 nucleotides align to TRBD1. Per germline, CDR1 MDHEN and CDR2 SYDVKM. The CDR3 runs to 18 residues. Trimming at V came to 8 bases and at J to 0 bases, leaving 14 bases not matched to a gene.

J is TRBJ2-3 and V is TRBV7-3; 7 nucleotides line up with TRBD2. Germline trimming cut 3 bases from V and 0 bases from J; bases unmatched to any gene: 0. CDR3 length equals 14 residues. CDR1 is SGHTA, CDR2 FQGTGA, per germline. For the CDR3, the DNA is TGTGCCAGCAGCTTTAGCGGGAGCACAGATACGCAGTATTTT. It yields the protein CASSFSGSTDTQYF.

This chain uses TRBV19 with TRBJ2-3; D might be TRBD1 (6 bases). CDR1 is LNHDA, CDR2 SQIVND, per germline (reference sequence). Trimming cost V 9 bases and J 9 bases, with 19 bases left between them. The CDR3 has 13 amino acids. CDR3 nucleotides: TGTGCCAGCTCCCGGGACAAACTTTCAACGCAGTATTTT. Translation gives CASSRDKLSTQYF.

This clone was counted a few times. The chain joins TRBV29-1 to TRBJ1-4; 9 bases are shared with TRBD1. Unmatched junction bases numbered 6, after V lost 5 bases and J lost 8 bases. The CDR3 sequence is 13 residues long. Germline V gene lookup returns CDR1 SQVTM and CDR2 ANQGSEA. Here the CDR3 reads CSVRDRVDEKLFF. For the CDR3, the DNA is TGCAGCGTTAGGGACAGGGTGGACGAAAAACTGTTTTTT.

This clone was observed many times. The chain recombines TRBV6-1 with TRBJ2-2, with a tentative D call TRBD2 (5 bases). CDR3 size: 14 residues. Germline values: CDR1 MNHNS, CDR2 SASEGT. V lost 6 bases, J lost 3 bases, and 11 bases lay in between. The DNA for the CDR3 is TGTGCCAGCAGCGGAGGTTCGGACACCGGGGAGCTGTTTTTT. As protein: CASSGGSDTGELFF.

This clone was recorded a few times. The chain carries TRBV10-3 and TRBJ1-2, with D maybe TRBD1 (6 bases). Trimming shortened V by 2 bases and J by 1 base, and 14 bases separated the two germline ends. The CDR3 contains 16 residues. Germline assignment: CDR1 ENHRY and CDR2 SYGVKD. The CDR3 coding sequence is TGTGCCATCAGTGAGACCCAGACAGGATATAACTATGGCTACACCTTC. Protein product: CAISETQTGYNYGYTF.

The chain links TRBV9 to TRBJ2-3, with D tentatively TRBD1 (6 bases). V was cut by 3 bases and J by 4 bases, with 12 bases left in between. The CDR3 totals 14 residues. Germline CDR1 is SGDLS and CDR2 is YYNGEE. CDR3 nucleotides: TGTGCCAGCAGCGCCCGTAACAGGGCAGATACGCAGTATTTT. Its protein product is CASSARNRADTQYF.

This clone turned up a few times. This chain links TRBV27 with TRBJ2-1; TRBD2 matches 7 bases. V trimming: 8 bases; J trimming: 3 bases; junction bases outside the gene matches: 13. The germline gives CDR1 MNHEY, CDR2 SMNVEV (reference sequence). This CDR3 has 16 amino acids. This CDR3 is CASRPPGLGFYNEQFF. The CDR3 DNA reads TGTGCCAGCCGGCCCCCAGGACTAGGATTCTACAATGAGCAGTTCTTC.

This clone was observed a handful of times. The CDR3 loop is CASSPLQMAEAFF. For the CDR3, the DNA is TGTGCCAGCTCACCACTTCAGATGGCTGAAGCTTTCTTT. The chain couples TRBV18 to TRBJ1-1; D remains ambiguous. Trimming took off 1 base at V and 6 bases at J, with 9 bases between the two ends. This CDR3 has 13 amino acids. CDR1 KGHSH and CDR2 LQKENI come from the germline V gene.

This CDR3 is CASSLWQGEETQYF. The CDR3 nucleotides read TGTGCCAGCAGCTTGTGGCAGGGCGAAGAGACCCAGTACTTC. The chain employs TRBV5-8 and TRBJ2-5, with D maybe TRBD1 (5 bases). Germline assignment: CDR1 SGHTS and CDR2 YDEGEE. This CDR3 comprises 14 residues. Trimming left V 1 base short and J 3 bases short, with 10 bases between.

This sequence joins TRBV9 and TRBJ2-3, with D maybe TRBD2 (5 bases). CDR1 and CDR2 (germline): SGDLS, YYNGEE. V dropped 0 bases and J dropped 3 bases, with 5 bases sitting between them. The CDR3 is 13 amino acids. CDR3 protein: CASSVGTTDTQYF. The CDR3 bases are TGTGCCAGCAGCGTAGGGACTACAGATACGCAGTATTTT. The variable domain in full, with the rest retrieved from reference TRBV9 and TRBJ2-3, is DSGVTQTPKHLITATGQRVTLRCSPRSGDLSVYWYQQSLDQGLQFLIQYYNGEERAKGNILERFSAQQFPDLHSELNLSSLELGDSALYFCASSVGTTDTQYFGPGTRLTVL.

The rearrangement uses TRBV6-1 and TRBJ1-2; 7 bases align to TRBD1. V gave up 8 bases and J gave up 5 bases; unmatched junction bases: 14. This CDR3 contains 15 residues. CDR1 is MNHNS, CDR2 SASEGT, per germline. The CDR3 sequence is CASGIDRASLYGYTF. CDR3 in DNA: TGTGCCAGCGGTATTGACAGGGCTTCCCTTTATGGCTACACCTTC.

This clone was counted between two and nine times. The chain couples TRBV10-2 to TRBJ1-4; D is unclear. The CDR3 is made up of 13 amino acids. The germline CDR1 and CDR2 sequences are WSHSY and SAAADI. V was pared by 3 bases and J by 2 bases, with 4 bases between. The CDR3 is CASSDLTNEKLFF. The CDR3, as DNA: TGCGCCAGCAGTGACCTCACTAATGAAAAACTGTTTTTT.

In its sample, this clone was seen a few times. CDR3 bases: TGTGCCAGCAGCCCACAGGGACTAGCGGGAGGCGAGCAGTACTTC. It yields the protein CASSPQGLAGGEQYF. J is TRBJ2-7 and V is TRBV4-2; 15 nucleotides match TRBD2. Germline lookup yields CDR1 LGHNA and CDR2 YNFKEQ. The CDR3 runs 15 residues. After removal of 4 bases from V and 6 bases from J, the junction contained 4 bases not matched to a gene.

As to this clone: The junction and the germline gene differ at one end; a read error may be behind it. V gene TRBV20-1 combines with J gene TRBJ2-7; tentative D call: TRBD1 (5 bases). Germline V gene lookup returns CDR1 DFQATT and CDR2 SNEGSKA (reference sequence). The CDR3 totals 11 residues. The CDR3 coding sequence is TGCAGTGCTAGGGACAAATACGAGAAGTACTTC. Protein: CSARDKYEKYF.